These T cell receptor beta chains were read from a single sample in a study of human T cells and chemical hapten exposure. One entry per CDR3 protein results from TCRdb running MiXCR on the RACE reads. Of 80,000 or so distinct CDR3 sequences listed, about 10% are singletons. Sequenced material: whole blood, taken in connection with sensitization to the hapten diphenylcyclopropenone (DPC). The receptors here all came from a woman aged 50 to 65 with alopecia areata. Some clones in this sample may be carry-over from other donors' samples. Each CDR3 is given with its conserved first and last residue. D genes are given only for firm matches. A row's size may be missing; if present it is once, few, many or a size class.

J | V | size | D | DNA | CDR3
TRBJ2-3 | TRBV5-5 | - | - | TGTGCCAGCAGCTTGGAAGTTTTGTTCAGTGGGACGCAGTATTTT | CASSLEVLFSGTQYF
TRBJ1-1 | TRBV2 | medium-sized | - | TGTGCCAGCAGTGAAGAACAGAACACTGAAGCTTTCTTT | CASSEEQNTEAFF
TRBJ1-1 | TRBV18 | - | - | TGTGCCAGCTCACCACAGGGAATGGGAGGGATGAACACTGAAGCTTTCTTT | CASSPQGMGGMNTEAFF
TRBJ1-1 | TRBV28 | many | - | TGTGCCAGCAGTTCACCGAGGACTGCCAACACTGAAGCTTTCTTT | CASSSPRTANTEAFF
TRBJ1-2 | TRBV30 | few | - | TGTGCCTGGAGTGCTAGGACGTATGGCTACACCTTC | CAWSARTYGYTF
TRBJ2-3 | TRBV5-1 | many | TRBD2 | TGCGCCAGCAGCTCAACTAGCGGCCCGCGATCTAGCACAGATACGCAGTATTTT | CASSSTSGPRSSTDTQYF
TRBJ1-2 | TRBV7-8 | - | - | TGTGCCAGCAGCTTAGCGAGTTCGGGATTTCAAGCTAACTATGGCTACACCTTC | CASSLASSGFQANYGYTF
TRBJ2-2 | TRBV28 | few | - | TGTGCCAGCACGGGCGGGACGGTGCTGTTTTTT | CASTGGTVLFF
TRBJ2-7 | TRBV6-2/TRBV6-3 | many | - | TGTGCCAGCAGTTACTCGCCCAGAACAACCTACGAGCAGTACTTC | CASSYSPRTTYEQYF
TRBJ2-5 | TRBV7-8 | few | - | TGTGCCAGCAGCCCCGGGACCCGCTCGGAGACCCAGTACTTC | CASSPGTRSETQYF
TRBJ1-2 | TRBV12-3/TRBV12-4 | few | - | TGTGCCAGCAGTTACAGGGAAGACTATGGCTACACCTTC | CASSYREDYGYTF
TRBJ1-6 | TRBV7-2 | many | - | TGTGCCGAGGGGGGCCAGCCTAATTCACCCCTCCACTTT | CAEGGQPNSPLHF
TRBJ2-3 | TRBV7-9 | many | TRBD1 | TGTGCCAGCAGCTTGGACAGGCTGTTAGATACGCAGTATTTT | CASSLDRLLDTQYF
TRBJ2-1 | TRBV12-3/TRBV12-4 | few | TRBD2 | TGTGCCAGCAGTTTAAGTAGCGGGAGTACGGGGCGCAATGAGCAGTTCTTC | CASSLSSGSTGRNEQFF
TRBJ2-5 | TRBV7-9 | - | - | TGTGCCAGCAGCTTAGCAGCTGGGGAGACCCAGTACTTC | CASSLAAGETQYF
TRBJ2-7 | TRBV7-9 | many | TRBD2 | TGTGCCAGCAGCTCGAGCGGGAGGGACTACGAGCAGTACTTC | CASSSSGRDYEQYF
TRBJ2-3 | TRBV20-1 | - | - | TGCAGTGCTCATCCGGACACAGATACGCAGTATTTT | CSAHPDTDTQYF
TRBJ2-7 | TRBV30 | few | TRBD1 | TGTGCCTGGAGTGGTAGCGGACAGGGCTACGAGCAGTACTTC | CAWSGSGQGYEQYF
TRBJ2-2 | TRBV10-1 | many | TRBD1 | TGCGCCAGCAACACCCTAAGACAGGGGGCCCCGAACACCGGGGAGCTGTTTTTT | CASNTLRQGAPNTGELFF
TRBJ2-7 | TRBV5-1 | few | - | TGCGCCAGCAGCTTGGCCCCACCGGACGCTTCCTACGAGCAGTACTTC | CASSLAPPDASYEQYF
TRBJ1-3 | TRBV11-2 | - | TRBD1 | TGTGCCAGCAGCAAACAGGGGAACACCATATATTTT | CASSKQGNTIYF
TRBJ1-4 | TRBV20-1 | many | TRBD1 | TGCAGTGCTAGAGTCTGGGACAGGGGGCGCGGTCTGTTTTTT | CSARVWDRGRGLFF
TRBJ2-5 | TRBV29-1 | - | TRBD2 | TGCAGCGTTGAGGGAAGCGGGAGAGGAGAGACCCAGTACTTC | CSVEGSGRGETQYF
TRBJ2-7 | TRBV18 | - | - | TGTGCCAGCTCACTCGGGGAGGGGGCATCCTACGAGCAGTACTTC | CASSLGEGASYEQYF
TRBJ1-3 | TRBV9 | many | - | TGTGCCAGCGGAAAAGTGGGCGGTAACTCTGGAAACACCATATATTTT | CASGKVGGNSGNTIYF
TRBJ1-1 | TRBV9 | few | - | TGTGCCAGCAGCTCGAGATGGGGCGGGACCACTGAAGCTTTCTTT | CASSSRWGGTTEAFF
TRBJ2-5 | TRBV11-2 | - | - | TGTGCCAGCAGCTCGTACAGGACTAACCAAGAGACCCAGTACTTC | CASSSYRTNQETQYF
TRBJ1-1 | TRBV7-9 | few | - | TGTGCCAGCAGCTTTCGACAGGCTCTGGTAGCTTTCTTT | CASSFRQALVAFF
TRBJ2-2 | TRBV6-2/TRBV6-3 | medium-sized | - | TGTGCCAGCAGTTACTCTTCCAGAAACACCGGGGAGCTGTTTTTT | CASSYSSRNTGELFF
TRBJ1-3 | TRBV12-3/TRBV12-4 | many | - | TGTGCCAGCAGCAGGGTGAACTCCGGAAACACCATATATTTT | CASSRVNSGNTIYF
TRBJ1-5 | TRBV12-3/TRBV12-4 | few | - | TGTGCCAGCAGTTCCATAGGACCCCAGCATTTT | CASSSIGPQHF